One and the same sample provided the 30 T cell receptor beta chains below, sequenced in a study of OX40 agonist ivuxolimab in advanced cancers. TCRdb's table, derived via immunoSEQ multiplex PCR, lists solely in-frame clones and lacks some. The sample consists of around 94,000 clones, approximately 85% of them appearing once. Sequenced here: CD4+ or CD8+ T cells sorted from blood, sampled in a trial of the OX40 agonist ivuxolimab. The source of these receptors is an adult with an advanced solid tumor such as melanoma, head and neck, liver or kidney cancer.

The rearrangement uses TRBV11-3 and TRBJ1-2; D unclear. This CDR3 has 13 amino acids. V was clipped by 5 bases and J by 6 bases, with 13 bases between them. Germline loops: CDR1 SGHNT, CDR2 YENEEA. The DNA of the CDR3 is TGTGCCAGCAGCCCACCTGGGGAACATGGCTACACCTTC. Translation: CASSPPGEHGYTF.

The chain links TRBV5-1 to TRBJ2-1, with 8 nucleotides matching TRBD2. The V gene end was trimmed by 1 base and the J gene end by 9 bases; junction bases not matched to a gene: 9. The CDR3 consists of 15 residues. Germline values: CDR1 SGHRS, CDR2 YFSETQ. In DNA form, the CDR3 reads TGCGCCAGCAGCTTGACCGGGAGGGCCCTCGGTGAGCAGTTCTTC. Protein sequence: CASSLTGRALGEQFF.

V gene TRBV7-2 combines with J gene TRBJ2-1; TRBD1 matches 8 bases. The CDR3 covers 15 residues. Germline-derived CDR1 and CDR2 are SGHTA and FQGNSA. With V trimmed by 5 bases and J by 4 bases, 7 bases remained unmatched. This CDR3 reads CASSGPGQAYNEQFF. The CDR3 region has the DNA TGTGCCAGCAGCGGTCCGGGACAGGCTTACAATGAGCAGTTCTTC.

The chain has TRBV7-8 and TRBJ1-5, with 7 bases that match TRBD1. V was clipped by 4 bases and J by 6 bases; unmatched bases: 12. Germline CDR1 reads SGHVS; CDR2 reads FQNEAQ. The CDR3 runs 16 residues. In nucleotides, the CDR3 is TGTGCCAGCAGCTCCAAGGGGGCAGGAAGTATTCAGCCCCAGCATTTT. It encodes CASSSKGAGSIQPQHF.

The chain combines TRBV30 with TRBJ1-1, with TRBD1 as a possible D gene (6 bases). This CDR3 has 16 amino acids. Trimming took 0 bases from V and 0 from J, leaving 14 bases between them. Germline loops: CDR1 GTSNPN, CDR2 SVGIG (reference sequence). The CDR3 here is CAWSVPNRALNTEAFF. CDR3 DNA sequence: TGTGCCTGGAGTGTACCAAACAGGGCCTTGAACACTGAAGCTTTCTTT.

Only one count was recorded for this clone. J is TRBJ2-1 and V is TRBV11-3, with D possibly being TRBD2 (6 bases). The CDR3 contains 14 residues. V was pared by 4 bases and J by 5 bases, with 12 bases between. CDR1 and CDR2 (germline): SGHNT, YENEEA. CDR3 region: CASSSRTNNNEQFF. CDR3 nucleotide sequence: TGTGCCAGCAGCTCCCGGACTAACAACAATGAGCAGTTCTTC.

V and J are TRBV18 and TRBJ1-2; maybe TRBD1 (6 bases). This CDR3 contains 15 residues. Trimming took 1 base from V and 6 from J, leaving 15 bases between them. The germline gives CDR1 KGHSH, CDR2 LQKENI. The CDR3 coding sequence is TGTGCCAGCTCACCACTTGACCAGGGGTCGGATGGCTACACCTTC. Translated: CASSPLDQGSDGYTF.

This sequence joins TRBV5-1 and TRBJ2-7; 16 nucleotides line up with TRBD2. Germline-derived CDR1 and CDR2 are SGHRS and YFSETQ. Losses at the gene ends were 4 bases for V and 4 bases for J; bases not matched to a gene: 5. CDR3 length: 16 amino acids. CDR3 sequence reads: CASSRGLAGGFYEQYF. The DNA for the CDR3 is TGCGCCAGCAGCAGGGGACTAGCGGGAGGGTTTTACGAGCAGTACTTC.

This clone was recorded once. This rearrangement joins TRBV4-3 to TRBJ2-5; TRBD2 agrees at 8 bases. With the DNA end fitting TRBJ2-7 better, the J assignment may be wrong. Germline V gene sequence: CDR1 LGHNA, CDR2 YSLEER. CDR3 length: 16 residues. The CDR3 reads CASSQDVRREVYEQYF. DNA of the CDR3: TGCGCCAGCAGCCAAGATGTACGGCGGGAGGTCTACGAGCAGTACTTC.

The chain has TRBV6-6 and TRBJ2-6, with 7 bases that match TRBD1. The J segment lost 1 base and the V segment lost 11 bases, leaving 5 bases of the junction unmatched. Germline values: CDR1 MNHNY, CDR2 SVGAGI (reference sequence). CDR3 length: 14 residues. The CDR3 spells CAATGESGANVLTF. The CDR3 bases are TGTGCCGCTACAGGGGAGTCTGGGGCCAACGTCCTGACTTTC.

The J gene is TRBJ2-1, the V gene TRBV7-2; TRBD2 matches at 11 bases. Per germline, CDR1 SGHTA and CDR2 FQGNSA. The CDR3 runs 15 residues. With 3 bases clipped from V and 7 bases from J, the junction kept 5 bases outside the gene matches. In DNA form, the CDR3 reads TGTGCCAGCAGCTTGGACCCTAGCGGGAGGAATGAGCAGTTCTTC. Translating gives CASSLDPSGRNEQFF.

V usage is TRBV5-4 and J usage is TRBJ2-3; 13 positions agree with TRBD2. CDR3 length: 16 residues. Germline lookup yields CDR1 SGHNT and CDR2 YYREEE (reference sequence). V lost 5 bases to trimming and J lost 5 bases; unmatched junction nucleotides: 8. The CDR3 reads CASRRGLAGEVDTQYF. The CDR3 coding sequence is TGTGCCAGCAGACGAGGACTAGCGGGAGAGGTAGATACGCAGTATTTT.

The count of this clone is one. The junction differs from germline at one of its ends, possibly a read error. The V call is TRBV5-1, the J call TRBJ2-3; 8 positions match TRBD2. Germline V gene lookup returns CDR1 SGHRS and CDR2 YFSETQ. CDR3 length: 15 residues. CDR3 sequence: CVSSLVLPSGHTQYF. The DNA for the CDR3 is TGCGTCAGCAGCTTGGTCCTACCTAGCGGGCATACGCAGTATTTT. The variable domain in full, completed from reference TRBV5-1 and TRBJ2-3, reads KAGVTQTPRYLIKTRGQQVTLSCSPISGHRSVSWYQQTPGQGLQFLFEYFSETQRNKGNFPGRFSGRQFSNSRSEMNVSTLELGDSALYLCVSSLVLPSGHTQYFGPGTRLTVL.

The V and J genes are TRBV6-6 and TRBJ2-1, with TRBD2 identical over 8 bases. The germline V gene encodes CDR1 MNHNY and CDR2 SVGAGI (reference sequence). After removal of 6 bases from V and 4 bases from J, the junction contained 8 bases not matched to a gene. This CDR3 is 15 amino acids long. The CDR3 DNA reads as TGTGCCAGCAGAGCACTAGCGGATACATACAATGAGCAGTTCTTC. Amino acid sequence: CASRALADTYNEQFF.

This clone was counted between two and nine times. The chain uses TRBV28 and TRBJ2-7, with 8 bases matching TRBD1. Per the germline V gene, CDR1 is MDHEN and CDR2 is SYDVKM. The CDR3 sequence is 14 residues long. V was pared by 6 bases and J by 5 bases, with 9 bases of the junction left unmatched. CDR3 sequence reads: CASSTTGVQDEQYF. DNA of the CDR3: TGTGCCAGCAGCACGACAGGGGTTCAGGACGAGCAGTACTTC. Drawing the rest from reference TRBV28 and TRBJ2-7, the complete variable domain is DVKVTQSSRYLVKRTGEKVFLECVQDMDHENMFWYRQDPGLGLRLIYFSYDVKMKEKGDIPEGYSVSREKKERFSLILESASTNQTSMYLCASSTTGVQDEQYFGPGTRLTVT.

The chain recombines TRBV2 with TRBJ2-2, with 8 bases that match TRBD1. CDR3 length: 15 residues. Germline trimming cut 6 bases from V and 6 bases from J; bases unmatched to any gene: 9. The germline CDR1 and CDR2 sequences are SNHLY and FYNNEI. CDR3 sequence (DNA): TGTGCCAGCAGGCAGGGACAGGCCGCACCCGGGGAGCTGTTTTTT. Translated: CASRQGQAAPGELFF. Variable domain in full (rest from reference TRBV2 and TRBJ2-2): EPEVTQTPSHQVTQMGQEVILRCVPISNHLYFYWYRQILGQKVEFLVSFYNNEISEKSEIFDDQFSVERPDGSNFTLKIRSTKLEDSAMYFCASRQGQAAPGELFFGEGSRLTVL.

This clone has more than one count but fewer than ten. V is TRBV2 and J is TRBJ2-5; D gene unclear. The CDR3 extends over 12 amino acids. Germline-derived CDR1 and CDR2 are SNHLY and FYNNEI. Trimming left V 5 bases short and J 4 bases short, with 8 bases between. CDR3 DNA: TGTGCCAGCAGTCAGGAAGGAGAGACCCAGTACTTC. It is translated as CASSQEGETQYF.

The chain links TRBV27 to TRBJ1-1, with a tentative D call TRBD1 (5 bases). The germline gives CDR1 MNHEY, CDR2 SMNVEV (reference sequence). CDR3 size: 13 residues. V dropped 3 bases and J dropped 4 bases, with 9 bases sitting between them. CDR3 DNA sequence: TGTGCCAGCAGTTTCTTTGGGGGCACTGAAGCTTTCTTT. Encoded protein: CASSFFGGTEAFF.

The chain carries TRBV4-1 and TRBJ2-1, with D possibly being TRBD1 (5 bases). The germline gives CDR1 MGHRA, CDR2 YSYEKL. The CDR3 is made up of 16 amino acids. With 4 bases removed from V and 4 bases from J, the gap between germline ends came to 17 bases. The CDR3, as DNA: TGCGCCAGCAGCCCTACAAGGGGTACCCATTACAATGAGCAGTTCTTC. Protein sequence: CASSPTRGTHYNEQFF.

V and J are TRBV5-6 and TRBJ2-7; TRBD1 matches 11 bases. This CDR3 contains 16 residues. Looked up from germline, CDR1 is SGHDT and CDR2 is YYEEEE. V trimming: 3 bases; J trimming: 0 bases; junction bases outside the gene matches: 5. CDR3: CASSWGTGGSSYEQYF. As DNA, the CDR3 is TGTGCCAGCAGCTGGGGGACAGGGGGTAGCTCCTACGAGCAGTACTTC.

The chain couples TRBV18 to TRBJ2-1, with 8 positions matching TRBD1. In germline, CDR1 is KGHSH, CDR2 LQKENI. This CDR3 contains 14 residues. The junction had 6 bases not matched to a gene; V was cut back by 4 bases and J by 7 bases. DNA of the CDR3: TGTGCCAGCTCACTGTCAGGGGGCGCGAATGAGCAGTTCTTC. This gives the protein CASSLSGGANEQFF.

The J gene is TRBJ2-1, the V gene TRBV20-1; no clear D. The V gene's germline CDR1 is DFQATT and CDR2 SNEGSKA (reference sequence). The germline V and J ends were trimmed by 7 bases and 6 bases, with 10 bases remaining between them. CDR3 length: 11 amino acids. The CDR3 is CSVVQANEQFF. The CDR3 DNA reads as TGCAGTGTTGTCCAGGCCAATGAGCAGTTCTTC.

The chain uses TRBV7-6 and TRBJ2-1; possibly TRBD1 for D (6 bases). V lost 3 bases and J lost 4, with 13 bases in between. Per germline, CDR1 SGHVS and CDR2 FNYEAQ. The CDR3 has 15 residues. DNA for the CDR3: TGTGCCAGCAGCTTGGCAACAAGGGGGTACAATGAGCAGTTCTTC. Translation: CASSLATRGYNEQFF.

The genes are TRBV5-1 and TRBJ2-7, with D perhaps assigned TRBD1 or TRBD2 (5 bases each). The germline V and J ends were trimmed by 0 bases and 6 bases, with 16 bases remaining between them. In germline, CDR1 is SGHRS, CDR2 YFSETQ. The CDR3 totals 15 residues. The CDR3, as DNA: TGCGCCAGCAGCTTGGCTCGTTCCTGGGGGTCCGAGCAGTACTTC. This codes for CASSLARSWGSEQYF. The whole variable domain, remainder taken from reference TRBV5-1 and TRBJ2-7, is KAGVTQTPRYLIKTRGQQVTLSCSPISGHRSVSWYQQTPGQGLQFLFEYFSETQRNKGNFPGRFSGRQFSNSRSEMNVSTLELGDSALYLCASSLARSWGSEQYFGPGTRLTVT.

The rearrangement joins TRBV7-6 to TRBJ2-7, with 12 positions matching TRBD2. CDR3 length: 14 amino acids. Per the germline V gene, CDR1 is SGHVS and CDR2 is FNYEAQ. The V and J ends lost 4 bases and 2 bases, in that order; junction bases with no gene match: 0. CDR3 region: CASSWTSGTYEQYF. The CDR3 bases are TGTGCCAGCAGCTGGACTAGCGGGACCTACGAGCAGTACTTC.

This chain joins TRBV23-1 and TRBJ2-1; 11 bases line up with TRBD2. TRBV23-1 is annotated as an ORF whose role is uncertain. The V segment lost 4 bases and the J segment 0 bases; nucleotides outside the gene matches: 8. This CDR3 is 18 amino acids long. CDR3 sequence: CASSRLAGPGHSYNEQFF. The CDR3 region has the DNA TGCGCCAGCAGTCGACTAGCGGGGCCCGGCCACTCCTACAATGAGCAGTTCTTC.

This clone was observed a few times. V usage is TRBV19 and J usage is TRBJ2-5, with D possibly being TRBD2 (6 bases). V was clipped by 6 bases and J by 4 bases, with 18 bases between them. CDR1 and CDR2 (germline): LNHDA, SQIVND (reference sequence). This CDR3 spans 15 amino acids. The CDR3 DNA is TGTGCCAGTAGCGCCCGCCCCGACGGGGGAGAGACCCAGTACTTC. Protein product: CASSARPDGGETQYF.

This clone was seen a few times. The chain employs TRBV7-9 and TRBJ2-2; maybe TRBD2 (5 bases). The CDR3 runs 18 residues. The V and J ends lost 5 bases and 1 base respectively, with 20 bases between them. The germline CDR1 and CDR2 sequences are SEHNR and FQNEAQ (reference sequence). This CDR3 reads CASSPLEEYFLNTGELFF. CDR3 DNA: TGTGCCAGCAGCCCACTAGAGGAGTATTTCTTGAACACCGGGGAGCTGTTTTTT.

This clone showed up just a few times. This chain uses TRBV7-9 with TRBJ2-2, with TRBD1 identical over 7 bases. CDR1 is SEHNR and CDR2 is FQNEAQ in the germline V gene (reference sequence). Trimming at V came to 5 bases and at J to 7 bases, leaving 4 bases not matched to a gene. CDR3 length equals 13 residues. The CDR3, as DNA: TGTGCCAGCAGCGTCGGACAGGTCGGGGAGCTGTTTTTT. This sequence encodes CASSVGQVGELFF.

In its sample, this clone was seen a few times. This chain connects TRBV7-2 to TRBJ2-2, with TRBD1 matching 12 bases. Trimming removed 0 bases from V and 6 bases from J; junction bases left unmatched: 5. Germline values: CDR1 SGHTA, CDR2 FQGNSA. The CDR3 consists of 17 residues. CDR3 bases: TGTGCCAGCAGCTTAGCTCCGGGACAGGGGGCCGCCGGGGAGCTGTTTTTT. It translates to CASSLAPGQGAAGELFF.